A single sample is the source of the 22 T cell receptor beta chains below, sequenced in a study of blood T cell repertoires in COVID-19 (dated by TCRdb to the early 2020s). To prepare the library, the immunoSEQ multiplex PCR assay was applied. TCRdb retrieved this table from immuneACCESS and kept in-frame rearrangements only. Not all clones are present; in checked studies, unresolved V genes account for under half, and no reason is known for the remainder. Here the sample has approximately 230,000 clones; about nine tenths occur a single time. Approximately 2% of the sample lies in the top ten. Sample: peripheral blood. Receptors were obtained from a man aged 30-40 years who had recovered from COVID-19.

The genes are TRBV30 and TRBJ1-1; D is possibly TRBD1 (5 bases). Germline CDR1 is GTSNPN and CDR2 is SVGIG (reference sequence). This CDR3 contains 15 residues. The V end lost 0 bases, the J end lost 1 base, and 12 bases lay between the germline ends. The CDR3 loop reads CAWSVGPGPNTEAFF. The DNA for the CDR3 is TGTGCCTGGAGTGTAGGTCCAGGGCCGAACACTGAAGCTTTCTTT.

This sequence joins TRBV7-7 and TRBJ1-1; D is undetermined. The CDR3 is 13 amino acids. V was clipped by 8 bases and J by 6 bases, with 16 bases between them. The germline V gene encodes CDR1 SSHAT and CDR2 FNYEAQ (reference sequence). The DNA for the CDR3 is TGTGCCAGCCCCTTAGGTGAGAGGGCTGAAGCTTTCTTT. Translated: CASPLGERAEAFF.

The rearrangement links TRBV11-2 to TRBJ1-1; 10 bases fit TRBD1. Germline CDR1 reads SGHAT; CDR2 reads FQNNGV. This CDR3 has 14 amino acids. The V segment lost 5 bases and the J segment 3 bases; nucleotides outside the gene matches: 3. The CDR3 DNA is TGTGCCAGCAGCCCTGGACAGGGGGACACTGAAGCTTTCTTT. Its translation: CASSPGQGDTEAFF.

V gene TRBV5-1 combines with J gene TRBJ1-2; maybe TRBD1 (5 bases). Trimming removed 0 bases at V and 3 bases at J, with 15 bases between. The CDR3 sequence is 16 residues long. The V gene's germline CDR1 is SGHRS and CDR2 YFSETQ. CDR3 in amino acids: CASSLDSQGWYYGYTF. In DNA, the CDR3 is TGCGCCAGCAGCTTGGATTCGCAGGGATGGTACTATGGCTACACCTTC.

The rearrangement joins TRBV6-1 to TRBJ2-2; the D is unclear. The germline V gene has CDR1 MNHNS and CDR2 SASEGT. The CDR3 totals 12 residues. Trimming pared 2 bases from V and 7 bases from J, leaving 5 bases between. The CDR3 here is CASSEIRGELFF. For the CDR3, the DNA is TGTGCCAGCAGTGAAATCCGCGGGGAGCTGTTTTTT.

There are a few counts of this clone. V usage is TRBV7-8 and J usage is TRBJ2-2, with TRBD1 as a possible D gene (5 bases). The CDR3 spans 14 residues. With 4 bases removed from V and 4 bases from J, the gap between germline ends came to 10 bases. Germline-derived CDR1 and CDR2 are SGHVS and FQNEAQ. The CDR3 DNA is TGTGCCAGCAGCTCATGGGGCGGCACCGGGGAGCTGTTTTTT. Translation gives CASSSWGGTGELFF.

The J gene is TRBJ2-5, the V gene TRBV7-6, with D maybe TRBD2 (6 bases). Per germline, CDR1 SGHVS and CDR2 FNYEAQ. Trimming stripped 5 bases from V and 2 bases from J, with 12 bases between. CDR3 size: 14 residues. The CDR3 loop is CASSLGSPQETQYF. CDR3 DNA: TGTGCCAGCAGCCTCGGGAGCCCTCAAGAGACCCAGTACTTC.

This chain links TRBV2 with TRBJ1-1; D uncertain. The CDR3 runs to 11 residues. V dropped 8 bases and J dropped 1 base, with 5 bases sitting between them. Germline CDR1 reads SNHLY; CDR2 reads FYNNEI. This chain's CDR3 is CASLRNTEAFF. The CDR3 nucleotides are TGTGCCAGCCTGAGGAACACTGAAGCTTTCTTT.

The genes are TRBV2 and TRBJ2-3; 8 bases agree with TRBD2. V lost 6 bases and J lost 4; bases outside the gene matches: 3. The germline CDR1 and CDR2 sequences are SNHLY and FYNNEI. This CDR3 is built from 13 residues. CDR3 DNA: TGTGCCAGCAGGATAGCGGGGCCAGATACGCAGTATTTT. It is translated as CASRIAGPDTQYF.

This clone has a handful of counts. The CDR3 nucleotides read TGTGCCAGCAGCTTGGGGCAGCAAGAGACCCAGTACTTC. Protein product: CASSLGQQETQYF. The chain links TRBV5-4 to TRBJ2-5; no clear D gene. The CDR3 totals 13 residues. The germline gives CDR1 SGHNT, CDR2 YYREEE (reference sequence). Deletions cut 0 bases from V and 2 bases from J, with 5 bases between.

This rearrangement joins TRBV18 to TRBJ2-1, with D possibly TRBD1 on 7 matching bases. The CDR3 has 14 residues. Germline loops: CDR1 KGHSH, CDR2 LQKENI. Trimming stripped 0 bases from V and 9 bases from J, with 12 bases between. In DNA, the CDR3 is TGTGCCAGCTCACCACCCAGGGGGGCCCTTGAGCAGTTCTTC. This codes for CASSPPRGALEQFF.

CDR3 region: CASSPSPGTNYGYTF. The CDR3 DNA reads as TGCGCCAGCAGCCCCTCACCTGGCACTAACTATGGCTACACCTTC. The V and J genes are TRBV4-3 and TRBJ1-2; D gene unclear. V lost 4 bases to trimming and J lost 0 bases, with 12 bases between them. CDR3 length: 15 amino acids. The germline gives CDR1 LGHNA, CDR2 YSLEER.

This chain connects TRBV4-2 to TRBJ2-1; 7 bases map to TRBD2. This CDR3 is 15 amino acids long. Germline V gene data show CDR1 as LGHNA and CDR2 as YNFKEQ. The V segment lost 8 bases and the J segment 4 bases; nucleotides outside the gene matches: 11. The DNA for the CDR3 is TGTGCCAGCCGCCCTGTCGGACTAGATTACAATGAGCAGTTCTTC. Its protein is CASRPVGLDYNEQFF.

This sequence joins TRBV7-9 and TRBJ2-1, with D unclear. Trimming left V 1 base short and J 12 bases short, with 4 bases between. The CDR3 covers 10 residues. Germline assignment: CDR1 SEHNR and CDR2 FQNEAQ (reference sequence). The DNA for the CDR3 is TGTGCCAGCAGCTTAGAAGCGCAGTTCTTC. Translated, it gives CASSLEAQFF.

The CDR3: CASSLIQGNEQFF. CDR3 sequence (DNA): TGTGCCAGCAGCTTAATCCAGGGCAATGAGCAGTTCTTC. The V gene is TRBV11-2, the J gene TRBJ2-1; D may be TRBD1 (5 bases). Germline CDR1 is SGHAT and CDR2 is FQNNGV. The V gene lost 2 bases and the J gene lost 6 bases, with 8 bases spanning the gap. The CDR3 is 13 residues long.

The chain is built from TRBV4-3 and TRBJ1-5; possibly TRBD1 for D (5 bases). Germline V gene data show CDR1 as LGHNA and CDR2 as YSLEER. The germline V and J ends were trimmed by 0 bases and 4 bases, with 13 bases remaining between them. The CDR3 sequence is 16 residues long. The CDR3 region has the DNA TGCGCCAGCAGCCAAGAAATAGGGGCAGGTAATCAGCCCCAGCATTTT. Its protein product is CASSQEIGAGNQPQHF.

This chain connects TRBV29-1 to TRBJ1-2, with no clear D. CDR3 length: 13 residues. Trimming pared 4 bases from V and 5 bases from J, leaving 14 bases between. From germline, CDR1 is SQVTM and CDR2 ANQGSEA. In DNA form, the CDR3 reads TGCAGCGTTGCCCCCCCGGAGCCTTATGGCTACACCTTC. It is translated as CSVAPPEPYGYTF.

The chain combines TRBV5-1 with TRBJ1-1, with D maybe TRBD1 (5 bases). CDR3 length: 14 residues. The ends were cut back, 2 bases at V and 8 bases at J, with 16 bases in the middle. CDR1 SGHRS and CDR2 YFSETQ come from the germline V gene. The DNA for the CDR3 is TGCGCCAGCAGCTTCCAAGGGGAGGTTGACGAAGCTTTCTTT. This gives the protein CASSFQGEVDEAFF.

The J gene is TRBJ2-7, the V gene TRBV3-1 (or the pseudogene TRBV3-2), with D tentatively TRBD1 (7 bases). Germline V gene data show CDR1 as LGHDT and CDR2 as YNNKEL (reference sequence). Trimming left V 0 bases short and J 2 bases short, with 8 bases between. CDR3 length equals 14 residues. CDR3 residues: CASSQDRGAYEQYF. CDR3 sequence (DNA): TGTGCCAGCAGCCAAGACAGGGGGGCCTACGAGCAGTACTTC.

J is TRBJ2-3 and V is TRBV6-2 or TRBV6-3, with 8 bases aligning to TRBD1. J lost 4 bases, V lost 0 bases, and 3 bases had no gene match. This CDR3 is 15 amino acids long. Germline assignment: CDR1 MNHEY and CDR2 SVGEGT. This CDR3 is CASSYSQGASDTQYF. The DNA for the CDR3 is TGTGCCAGCAGTTACTCCCAGGGGGCGTCAGATACGCAGTATTTT.

The CDR3 spells CASSLEVPVQPQHF. In nucleotides, the CDR3 is TGTGCCAGTAGTCTCGAGGTCCCGGTACAGCCCCAGCATTTT. The chain recombines TRBV19 with TRBJ1-5; D gene ambiguous. The CDR3 extends over 14 amino acids. The V gene lost 5 bases and the J gene lost 7 bases, with 15 bases spanning the gap. CDR1 is LNHDA, CDR2 SQIVND, per germline (reference sequence).

This clone has a single count. The rearrangement uses TRBV7-9 and TRBJ2-1, with 8 bases matching TRBD1. CDR1 and CDR2 from the germline V gene are SEHNR and FQNEAQ (reference sequence). The CDR3 loop spans 15 amino acids. V was pared by 4 bases and J by 8 bases, with 10 bases of the junction left unmatched. CDR3 in amino acids: CASSSNRGRIDEQFF. CDR3 DNA: TGTGCCAGCAGCTCCAACAGGGGGAGGATAGATGAGCAGTTCTTC.